These 25 T cell receptor beta chains originate from one sample sequenced in a study of T cells in women clearing cervical HPV infection. TCRdb's copy holds only in-frame clones and misses some; the assay was immunoSEQ multiplex PCR. This table holds about 31,000 clones. Sequencing input: blood buffy coat. These receptor sequences come from a woman between 18 and 75 years old with a cervical HPV16 infection that either progressed to CIN3+ or cleared (not recorded which).

In regard to this clone: The read ends 3 residues before the CDR3 terminus; that terminus is restored from the germline J gene. The V gene is TRBV7-3, the J gene TRBJ1-1; possibly TRBD1 for D (6 bases). This CDR3 spans 15 amino acids. The germline CDR1 and CDR2 sequences are SGHTA and FQGTGA. V was clipped by 0 bases and J by 5 bases, with 13 bases between them. Incomplete CDR3 DNA: TGTGCCAGCAGCTTAACGGGGGGGCGGGGAACTGAA. Protein product: CASSLTGGRGTE. The whole CDR3 reads CASSLTGGRGTEAFF.

With respect to this clone: The CDR3 is cut off 3 residues early in the read; its end comes from the germline J gene. The chain combines TRBV2 with TRBJ2-5; D might be TRBD1 or TRBD2, each matching 5 bases. CDR1 and CDR2 from the germline V gene are SNHLY and FYNNEI. Trimming removed 4 bases from V and 5 bases from J, with 14 bases in between. The CDR3 has 14 amino acids. CDR3 amino acids: CASSGEDEGETQYF. The DNA read from the CDR3 is TGTGCCAGCAGTGGCGAGGACGAGGGGGAGACC.

With regard to this clone: The read ends 3 residues before the CDR3 terminus; that terminus is restored from the germline J gene. This sequence joins TRBV18 and TRBJ2-5, with D possibly being TRBD2 (5 bases). CDR1 KGHSH and CDR2 LQKENI come from the germline V gene. V lost 3 bases and J lost 2, with 7 bases in between. The CDR3 totals 13 residues. The CDR3 here is CASSPRVQETQYF. The CDR3 DNA, read in part, is TGTGCCAGCTCACCGAGGGTTCAAGAGACC.

On this clone: The read stops 3 residues short of the end of the CDR3; the missing end is completed from the germline J gene. The rearrangement joins TRBV19 to TRBJ1-5; 8 positions match TRBD1. J lost 8 bases, V lost 4 bases, and 7 bases had no gene match. CDR1 LNHDA and CDR2 SQIVND come from the germline V gene (reference sequence). This CDR3 is 14 amino acids long. The DNA read from the CDR3 is TGTGCCAGTAGTACCACAGGGGGGAGAAAGCCC. Translated, it gives CASSTTGGRKP. The full CDR3 sequence reads CASSTTGGRKPQHF.

Concerning this clone: The DNA ends 3 residues before the CDR3 does, and the rest of the CDR3 is filled in from the germline J gene. The genes are TRBV20-1 and TRBJ1-2, with 9 nucleotides matching TRBD1. The length of the CDR3 is 15 residues. Per the germline V gene, CDR1 is DFQATT and CDR2 is SNEGSKA (reference sequence). Here the CDR3 reads CSARDRDRVINDYTF. CDR3 bases read: TGCAGTGCTAGAGACCGGGACAGGGTCATCAATGAC.

A word on this clone: The read terminates 3 residues ahead of where the CDR3 ends, so the germline J gene completes it. The V and J genes are TRBV19 and TRBJ1-2, with D possibly matching TRBD1 (5 bases). Germline V gives CDR1 LNHDA, CDR2 SQIVND (reference sequence). The length of the CDR3 is 15 residues. The DNA read from the CDR3 is TGTGCCAGTAGTAAGGTCGGGGGGAGCTACAATGAC. Residues: CASSKVGGSYND. The entire CDR3 reads CASSKVGGSYNDYTF.

The CDR3 is CASSPLAAPNTGELFF. Incomplete CDR3 DNA: TGTGCCAGCAGTCCACTAGCGGCTCCGAACACCGGGGAG. This chain links TRBV12-3 or TRBV12-4 with TRBJ2-2, with 8 bases fitting TRBD2. The read falls 3 residues short of the CDR3 end, and the missing part is taken from the germline J gene. With 5 bases clipped from V and 0 bases from J, the junction kept 5 bases outside the gene matches. The CDR3 is 16 amino acids.

Of note for this clone: The read gets to within 3 residues of the CDR3 end, and the germline J gene fills in the rest. The J gene is TRBJ2-7, the V gene TRBV29-1; possible D gene TRBD2, 7 bases. Between the trimmed V and J ends, which lost 5 bases and 2 bases, there was a span of 16 bases. The germline V gene encodes CDR1 SQVTM and CDR2 ANQGSEA. The CDR3 runs to 14 residues. CDR3 region: CSVWGTGTTYEQYF. Partial CDR3 DNA: TGCAGCGTTTGGGGTACAGGGACTACCTACGAG.

For this clone: Read coverage stops 3 residues before the CDR3 terminus; the germline J gene supplies the remainder. The chain employs TRBV25-1 and TRBJ2-5, with 11 bases identical to TRBD1. The germline V gene encodes CDR1 MGHDK and CDR2 SYGVNS. The CDR3 length is 15 residues. V lost 6 bases to trimming and J lost 2 bases; unmatched junction nucleotides: 5. CDR3: CASRRGQGGQETQYF. The covered CDR3 bases are TGTGCCAGCAGGAGGGGACAGGGGGGGCAAGAGACC.

On this clone: The read finishes 3 residues shy of the CDR3 end, and the germline J gene is used to complete it. The V call is TRBV5-1, the J call TRBJ2-5; 10 positions agree with TRBD2. Germline values: CDR1 SGHRS, CDR2 YFSETQ. Trimming cost V 0 bases and J 2 bases; bases outside gene matches: 7. The CDR3 covers 17 residues. The CDR3 spells CASSLEPSGGEQETQYF. The sequenced part of the CDR3 DNA is TGCGCCAGCAGCTTGGAACCTAGCGGGGGAGAACAAGAGACC.

As for this clone: The CDR3 end lies 3 residues beyond the end of the read and is filled in from the germline J gene. The chain links TRBV7-3 to TRBJ2-5; D might be TRBD2 (6 bases). With 0 bases removed from V and 1 base from J, the gap between germline ends came to 6 bases. Germline loops: CDR1 SGHTA, CDR2 FQGTGA. The CDR3 covers 14 residues. The covered CDR3 bases are TGTGCCAGCAGCTTAACGGGGGGCCAAGAGACC. It yields the protein CASSLTGGQET. The CDR3 in full is CASSLTGGQETQYF.

Remarks on this clone: The CDR3 end lies 3 residues beyond the end of the read and is filled in from the germline J gene. The chain links TRBV27 to TRBJ1-4, with D perhaps TRBD1 (5 bases). Trimming removed 3 bases from V and 10 bases from J, with 15 bases in between. Germline assignment: CDR1 MNHEY and CDR2 SMNVEV (reference sequence). The CDR3 length is 14 residues. CDR3 amino acids: CASSFNSRQGKLFF. Partial CDR3 DNA: TGTGCCAGCAGTTTCAACAGCCGTCAGGGAAAA.

Concerning this clone itself: The read halts 3 residues ahead of the CDR3 end, with the missing end drawn from the germline J gene. The rearrangement links TRBV5-1 to TRBJ1-2; 10 bases are shared with TRBD1. V shed 4 bases, J shed 6 bases, and the junction held 3 bases outside the gene matches. The CDR3 has 13 amino acids. In germline, CDR1 is SGHRS, CDR2 YFSETQ. The CDR3 loop reads CASSLGTGDGYTF. The DNA read from the CDR3 is TGCGCCAGCAGCCTAGGGACAGGGGATGGC.

The sequenced part of the CDR3 DNA is TGTGCCAGCAGTGAGGTTAGGGGAACGTACCAAGAGACC. It translates to CASSEVRGTYQET. The entire CDR3 protein reads CASSEVRGTYQETQYF. V is TRBV2 and J is TRBJ2-5, with a tentative D call TRBD1 (5 bases). The read is 3 residues too short to cover the CDR3 end, so that end is filled in from the germline J gene. V dropped 3 bases and J dropped 0 bases, with 14 bases sitting between them. The CDR3 loop spans 16 amino acids. The germline gives CDR1 SNHLY, CDR2 FYNNEI.

As regards this clone: The missing CDR3 end, 3 residues past where the read stops, is filled in from the germline J gene. V usage is TRBV10-2 and J usage is TRBJ1-4, with 7 bases that match TRBD1. CDR3 size: 14 residues. After removal of 6 bases from V and 4 bases from J, the junction contained 5 bases not matched to a gene. Looked up from germline, CDR1 is WSHSY and CDR2 is SAAADI. The CDR3 DNA, read in part, is TGCGCCAGCAGAGACAGGGCGGTTAATGAAAAA. Its translation: CASRDRAVNEK. The entire CDR3 reads CASRDRAVNEKLFF.

Concerning this clone: The CDR3 extends 3 residues past the end of the read, so its final part is completed from the germline J gene. This chain joins TRBV7-2 and TRBJ2-1, with a possible D match to TRBD2 (5 bases). The CDR3 is 15 residues long. V was pared by 7 bases and J by 0 bases, with 13 bases between. Germline V gene data show CDR1 as SGHTA and CDR2 as FQGNSA. The CDR3: CASTPTKSSYNEQFF. CDR3 bases read: TGTGCCAGCACCCCGACTAAAAGCTCCTACAATGAG.

In regard to this clone: The read terminates 3 residues ahead of where the CDR3 ends, so the germline J gene completes it. The V and J genes are TRBV7-9 and TRBJ2-3, with 10 bases matching TRBD1. This CDR3 region has 14 residues. The germline gives CDR1 SEHNR, CDR2 FQNEAQ (reference sequence). Partial CDR3 DNA: TGTGCCAGCAGTCGACAGGGGGCAAGAGAGACG. It codes for CASSRQGARET. The whole CDR3 reads CASSRQGARETQYF.

Note on this clone: The CDR3 extends 3 residues past the end of the read, so its final part is completed from the germline J gene. The chain links TRBV7-9 to TRBJ2-5, with D unclear. The germline V gene has CDR1 SEHNR and CDR2 FQNEAQ (reference sequence). CDR3 size: 14 residues. Trimming stripped 0 bases from V and 4 bases from J, with 9 bases between. The CDR3 sequence is CASSLAAELETQYF. CDR3 DNA (partial): TGTGCCAGCAGCTTAGCGGCGGAGCTAGAGACC.

For this clone: The read terminates 3 residues ahead of where the CDR3 ends, so the germline J gene completes it. V gene TRBV2 combines with J gene TRBJ1-4; D perhaps matches TRBD1 (5 bases). The V gene's germline CDR1 is SNHLY and CDR2 FYNNEI. The CDR3 is 16 residues long. CDR3 in amino acids: CASSTSGVSGANVLFF. Partial CDR3 DNA: TGTGCCAGCAGTACTAGCGGGGTCTCTGGGGCCAACGTA. Drawing the rest from reference TRBV2 and TRBJ1-4, the complete variable domain is EPEVTQTPSHQVTQMGQEVILRCVPISNHLYFYWYRQILGQKVEFLVSFYNNEISEKSEIFDDQFSVERPDGSNFTLKIRSTKLEDSAMYFCASSTSGVSGANVLFFGSGTQLSVL.

Concerning this clone itself: The read stops 3 residues short of the end of the CDR3; the missing end is completed from the germline J gene. The chain joins TRBV10-3 to TRBJ1-5, with D uncertain. The CDR3 is 15 amino acids. V was shortened by 2 bases and J by 1 base, with 9 bases between the two germline ends. Germline V CDR1 and CDR2: ENHRY, SYGVKD. CDR3 amino acids: CAISEAPGSNQPQHF. The part of the CDR3 DNA that was read is TGTGCCATCAGTGAGGCCCCAGGCAGCAATCAGCCC.

As to this clone: Sequencing ends 3 residues short of the CDR3 end; the germline J gene provides the rest. This rearrangement joins TRBV18 to TRBJ2-5; 9 bases agree with TRBD1. Germline-derived CDR1 and CDR2 are KGHSH and LQKENI. Germline trimming cut 1 base from V and 5 bases from J; bases unmatched to any gene: 5. This CDR3 spans 15 amino acids. The CDR3 sequence is CASSPRGQGTETQYF. The CDR3 DNA, read in part, is TGTGCCAGCTCACCACGGGGACAGGGTACGGAGACC. Full variable domain (outside the CDR3, taken from reference TRBV18 and TRBJ2-5): NAGVMQNPRHLVRRRGQEARLRCSPMKGHSHVYWYRQLPEEGLKFMVYLQKENIIDESGMPKERFSAEFPKEGPSILRIQQVVRGDSAAYFCASSPRGQGTETQYFGPGTRLLVL.

To note about this clone: The read comes to an end 3 residues before the CDR3 does, leaving the germline J gene to fill in the end. The chain carries TRBV7-3 and TRBJ2-2; 7 nucleotides match TRBD1. This CDR3 contains 15 residues. The germline V gene encodes CDR1 SGHTA and CDR2 FQGTGA. The CDR3 reads CASSSGTEYNSPLFF. CDR3 DNA (partial): TGTGCCAGCAGCTCCGGGACAGAGTATAATTCACCG.

About this clone: Sequencing ends 3 residues short of the CDR3 end; the germline J gene provides the rest. The chain is built from TRBV5-1 and TRBJ2-7; 8 bases match TRBD1. This CDR3 contains 14 residues. CDR1 SGHRS and CDR2 YFSETQ come from the germline V gene. Unmatched junction bases numbered 5, after V lost 3 bases and J lost 3 bases. The CDR3 region is CASSSITGGYEQYF. CDR3 DNA (partial): TGCGCCAGCAGCTCTATCACAGGGGGCTACGAG.

As concerns this clone: From the germline J gene comes the end of the CDR3, since the read stops 3 residues before it. The chain combines TRBV20-1 with TRBJ1-2; D remains ambiguous. The CDR3 extends over 14 amino acids. CDR1 DFQATT and CDR2 SNEGSKA come from the germline V gene (reference sequence). CDR3 amino acids: CSGTSAKGVDDYTF. The CDR3 DNA, read in part, is TGCAGTGGCACTAGCGCCAAAGGCGTCGACGAC.

In regard to this clone: The read comes to an end 3 residues before the CDR3 does, leaving the germline J gene to fill in the end. The chain recombines TRBV7-3 with TRBJ2-2; possible D gene TRBD1, 5 bases. Germline CDR1 and CDR2: SGHTA and FQGTGA. The CDR3 totals 15 residues. Partial CDR3 DNA: TGTGCCAGCAGCTTAACCCGCTCTGGGGCCAACGTG. The encoded protein is CASSLTRSGANV. The whole CDR3 protein is CASSLTRSGANVLFF.